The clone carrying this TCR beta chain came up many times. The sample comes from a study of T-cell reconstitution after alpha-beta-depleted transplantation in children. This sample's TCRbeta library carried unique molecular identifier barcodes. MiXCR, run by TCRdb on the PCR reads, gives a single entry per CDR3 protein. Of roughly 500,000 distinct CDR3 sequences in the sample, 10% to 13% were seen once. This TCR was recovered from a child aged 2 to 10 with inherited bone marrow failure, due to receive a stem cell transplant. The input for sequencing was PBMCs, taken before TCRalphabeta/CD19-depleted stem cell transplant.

CDR3 in DNA: TGTGCCAGCAGCCCCCACGGGCAGTACTTC. Protein product: CASSPHGQYF. V usage is TRBV5-5 and J usage is TRBJ2-7; the D is unclear. Deletions cut 4 bases from V and 9 bases from J, with 8 bases between. This CDR3 is built from 10 residues. CDR1 and CDR2 (germline): SGHKS, YYEKEE (reference sequence).